This T cell receptor (beta chain) was obtained from a study of shared clonotypes between healthy human individuals (dated by TCRdb to about 2020). Concerning the study at large: The cohort comprised a couple of women and a few men aged 18 to 49 years. For each donor, CD4 naive and CD4 memory were each run on three plates, CD8 naive on two plates, and CD8 memory on one plate. Blood TCR repertoires of roughly five healthy adults were deeply sequenced to estimate repertoire size and the extent of clonotype sharing between individuals. To increase sequencing depth and limit assay-specific biases, different laboratories used diverse techniques to prepare libraries and sequence TCR repertoires. Per donor, leukapheresis produced somewhere between about 0.8 and 9 billion PBMCs. General conclusions and limits of the study: Based on pairwise subsampling, the degree of clonotype sharing among donors was expected to be affected by sequencing depth. Compared with non-shared clonotypes, clonotypes shared by all four sorted-subset donors had higher generation probabilities. Across four donors, around 5% of naive CD4, more than 3% of naive CD8, about 2.3% of memory CD4, and approximately 0.4% of memory CD8 clonotypes were shared. Incomplete sequencing was indicated by rarefaction of sorted-subset datasets, despite the large sequencing depth. Estimated clonotype richness was generally larger for naive than for memory subsets. Only blood was sampled, and tissue TCR repertoires likely differ from those in blood. The genetic and exposure-history diversity represented was limited by the small number of donors.

As to this clone: It has no known antigen specificity. No much larger clone is present one base from it, and per-base qualities are unavailable.

The CDR3 runs 15 amino acids, cysteine and phenylalanine included. The DNA shown is the 45-base CDR3, in frame from base 1. V is pruned by 2 bases and J by 1 base, leaving 5 bases of the junction without a gene match. CDR1 and CDR2, per the germline V gene, are MDHEN and SYDVKM. Donors were healthy HIV-negative adults with no recently reported acute infections or vaccinations. Every donor was a Caucasian adult residing in Nashville, Tennessee, USA. CD4+ T cells were enriched by magnetic negative selection; naive cells were then positively selected on CD45RA, and the negative fraction formed the memory subset. Blood was obtained by leukapheresis, after which PBMCs were separated by Ficoll-Histopaque density gradient centrifugation and cryopreserved in liquid nitrogen vapor phase. Purity and quantity of every magnetically sorted T cell population were checked by analytical flow cytometry. From each sorted fraction, genomic DNA was isolated and quantified by UV absorbance on a Nanodrop 2000c.

Using the deep immunoSEQ assay, multiplex PCR amplified TCR CDR3 regions from genomic DNA. For each cell subset, the extracted genomic DNA was distributed evenly across all wells of several immunoSEQ 96-well plates, and each plate served as one replicate. For sorted subsets, 200 ng of genomic DNA, equivalent to some 33,000 T cell genomes, went into each replicate PCR. Purified libraries were quantified with a Qubit 3.0 fluorometer, sized on a Bioanalyzer 2100, and re-quantified with the KAPA Library Quantification kit. A separate single-read 150-cycle Illumina NextSeq 550 flow cell was used to sequence each immunoSEQ 96-well plate. Processing in the source paper ran as follows. The immunoSEQ output contained only junctional sequences without quality scores, so filtering could not match that applied to full-length reads. To assign V/J genes and CDR3, sequences were annotated using PyIR, a Python wrapper for IgBLAST v1.9, with IMGT germline references. Reads were removed for weak V/J assignments (E-value above 1e-6), missing CDR3, stop codons, out-of-frame junctions, or ambiguous translated residues. V3J clonotypes were defined as sequences sharing an identical inferred V gene, J gene, and CDR3 amino acid sequence. To compute the percentage overlap between repertoires, the number of shared unique clonotypes was divided by the size of the smaller repertoire. Three approaches were used to assess repertoire richness: RTK rarefaction, the Chao1 estimator, and Recon v2.1 estimates of unobserved clonotypes. Generation probabilities for all TCRbeta clonotypes obtained by the gDNA method from a handful of donors were computed using OLGA. TCRdb retrieved this table from immuneACCESS and kept in-frame rearrangements only. Not all clones are present; in checked studies, unresolved V genes account for under half, and no reason is known for the remainder. The D gene and trimming were derived from the DNA, and the V and J assignments and clone size from that table. This sample lists 1 million to 1.3 million clones; about 84% were detected once. Roughly 0.61% of the sample rests with the top ten.

The TCR sequence derives from a man between 18 and 29 years old in good health. Some clones in this sample may be carry-over from other donors' samples. Sequencing was done on a sample of memory CD4+ T cells from PBMCs. The cell subset or site label, as the study defines it: CD45RA-negative fraction. Recombination connected TRBV28 to TRBJ2-7; TRBD2 agrees with 7 junctional bases. The bases read TGTGCCAGCAGTTTAGTCTCTAGCGGATCCTACGAGCAGTACTTC. It translates as CASSLVSSGSYEQYF. The full variable domain, completed from the reference TRBV28 and TRBJ2-7 proteins outside the CDR3, reads DVKVTQSSRYLVKRTGEKVFLECVQDMDHENMFWYRQDPGLGLRLIYFSYDVKMKEKGDIPEGYSVSREKKERFSLILESASTNQTSMYLCASSLVSSGSYEQYFGPGTRLTVT.